The clone carrying this T cell receptor (beta chain) showed up many times. The antigen is undetermined. The cDNA came from 5'RACE, which used 10-nucleotide random UMIs. TCRdb called the 5' RACE reads again in MiXCR, with one record for every CDR3 protein. In the table there are about 55,000 distinct CDR3 sequences, 3.8% of which are singletons. This specimen belongs to a study of neurological immune-mediated disorders. Findings and caveats of the study: The multiple sclerosis repertoire cluster had no clinical or MRI feature associated with it.

Germline V CDR1 and CDR2: WSHSY, SAAADI. The CDR3 is 15 amino acids. The V end lost 2 bases, the J end lost 3 bases, and 14 bases lay between the germline ends. The chain links TRBV10-2 to TRBJ2-7, with D maybe TRBD1 (6 bases). The origin of this receptor is a man aged 55-75 years with multiple sclerosis. What was sequenced was PBMCs. Written as DNA, the CDR3 is TGCGCCAGCAGTGAGGACAGGTCGAGGAACTACGAGCAGTACTTC. Residues: CASSEDRSRNYEQYF.